The present T cell receptor (beta chain) was sequenced within a study of T cell responses to AZD1222 COVID-19 vaccine. The V gene's germline CDR1 is MDHEN and CDR2 SYDVKM. CDR3 size: 16 residues. J lost 3 bases, V lost 6 bases, and 9 bases had no gene match. Regarding this clone: Its antigen remains unidentified.

This table comes from immunoSEQ multiplex PCR, and its TCRdb copy is limited to in-frame clones, with some not included. Here the sample spans approximately 150,000 clones, roughly 90% being singletons. The study's findings and limits: Females outnumbered males among donors, who were mostly white British; clonal diversity was possibly underestimated. Repertoires were obtained only post-peak T cell response.

The J gene is TRBJ2-7, the V gene TRBV28; TRBD1 agrees at 12 bases. This sample comprised peripheral blood, obtained on day 0 of AZD1222 vaccination. This TCR was recovered from an adult in good health. The CDR3 spells CASSLHRDRGLYEQYF. In nucleotides, the CDR3 is TGTGCCAGCAGCCTTCACCGGGACAGGGGGCTCTACGAGCAGTACTTC.